This TCR beta chain was sequenced in a study of control samples from healthy donors and cancer patients. Generated by immunoSEQ multiplex PCR, the TCRdb table keeps only in-frame clones and is missing some. The data contain around 200,000 clones, 90% to 95% of them singletons. A word on this clone: Other DNA sequences in the same sample also yield this CDR3.

V lost 2 bases and J lost 5, with 7 bases in between. The CDR3 is 13 amino acids. The V gene's germline CDR1 is MRHNA and CDR2 SNTAGT. The receptor's source is a woman in her twenties or thirties in good health. Sequenced: blood. The V gene is TRBV6-4, the J gene TRBJ2-1; D unclear. The CDR3 nucleotides are TGTGCCAGCAGTGACGGGCCGAACAATGAGCAGTTCTTC. Residues: CASSDGPNNEQFF.